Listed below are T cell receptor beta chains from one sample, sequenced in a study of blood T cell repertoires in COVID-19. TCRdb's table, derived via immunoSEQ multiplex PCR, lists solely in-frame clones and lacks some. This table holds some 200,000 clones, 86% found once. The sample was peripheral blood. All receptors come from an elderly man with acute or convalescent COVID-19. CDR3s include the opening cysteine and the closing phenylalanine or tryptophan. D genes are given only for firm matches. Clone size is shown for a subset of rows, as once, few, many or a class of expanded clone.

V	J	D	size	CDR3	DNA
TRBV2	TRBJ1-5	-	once	CASRLTIQGNQPQHF	TGTGCCAGCAGGCTTACGATACAGGGAAATCAGCCCCAGCATTTT
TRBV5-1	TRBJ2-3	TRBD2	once	CASTPGGRADTQYF	TGCGCCAGCACCCCCGGCGGGAGAGCGGATACGCAGTATTTT
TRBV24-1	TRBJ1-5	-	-	CATSVTGTQPQHF	TGTGCCACCAGTGTAACAGGGACACAGCCCCAGCATTTT
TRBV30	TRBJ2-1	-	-	CAWTARLGLVLNEQFF	TGTGCTTGGACAGCGCGGTTAGGACTAGTACTAAATGAGCAGTTCTTC
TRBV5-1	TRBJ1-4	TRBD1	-	CASSLGDRDEKLFF	TGCGCCAGCAGCTTGGGGGACAGGGATGAAAAACTGTTTTTT
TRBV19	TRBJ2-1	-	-	CASSQSTSSYNEQFF	TGTGCCAGTAGCCAGTCCACTAGCTCCTACAATGAGCAGTTCTTC
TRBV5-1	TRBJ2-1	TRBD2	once	CASSSLLAGGNNEQFF	TGCGCCAGCAGCTCACTCCTAGCGGGAGGGAACAATGAGCAGTTCTTC
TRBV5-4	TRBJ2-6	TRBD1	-	CATSQGAEGANVLTF	TGTGCCACATCACAGGGGGCAGAAGGGGCCAACGTCCTGACTTTC
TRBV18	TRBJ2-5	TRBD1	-	CASSIRQGQETQYF	TGTGCCAGCTCGATCAGACAGGGCCAAGAGACCCAGTACTTC
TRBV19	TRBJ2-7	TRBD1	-	CASSPGTGTYEQYF	TGTGCCAGTAGTCCCGGGACAGGGACCTACGAGCAGTACTTC
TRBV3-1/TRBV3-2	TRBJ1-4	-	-	CASSQSARENEKLFF	TGTGCCAGCAGCCAAAGCGCCAGAGAAAATGAAAAACTGTTTTTT
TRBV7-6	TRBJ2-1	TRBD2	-	CASSPTSVTVVNEQFF	TGTGCCAGCAGCCCGACTAGCGTGACTGTAGTCAATGAGCAGTTCTTC
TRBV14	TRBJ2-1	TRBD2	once	CASSRLAGVTNEQFF	TGTGCCAGCAGCCGTCTAGCGGGAGTTACGAATGAGCAGTTCTTC
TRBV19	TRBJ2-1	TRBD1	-	CASSPEDRGIIDNEQFF	TGTGCCAGCAGCCCGGAAGACAGGGGCATAATCGACAATGAGCAGTTCTTC
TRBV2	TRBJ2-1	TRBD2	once	CASKGTSGYNEQFF	TGTGCCAGCAAAGGGACTAGCGGATACAATGAGCAGTTCTTC
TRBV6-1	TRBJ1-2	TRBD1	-	CASSEAPTGTANYGYTF	TGTGCCAGCAGTGAAGCACCAACCGGGACAGCTAACTATGGCTACACCTTC